This TCR beta chain comes out of a study of cytomegalovirus exposure and HLA in healthy donors (dated by TCRdb to the late 2010s). Study-level background: In an earlier analysis of roughly 590 of the donors, roughly 300 Gb of sequence data and 117 million unique TCR beta sequences from about 180 million T cells were reported. An early release that covered fewer than 800 HLA-typed donors contained approximately 300 gigabases of sequencing data and about 84 million unique TCR sequences. Among the roughly 400 genotyped donors, 81% belonged to the genetic ancestry cluster associated with self-reported Caucasian donors. The study aimed to test whether signatures of past pathogen exposure could be identified by cataloging public T cell receptors. The study profiled the T cell repertoires of under 850 subjects by immunosequencing and related them to cytomegalovirus serostatus. In addition to the first cohort of approximately 650 subjects, a separate validation cohort of approximately 130 different subjects was used. To predict cytomegalovirus infection status, the study brought together high-throughput TCR immunosequencing, statistical association of individual TCRs with disease status, and machine learning. To study patterns of TCR occurrence, a later analysis re-analyzed previously published TCR beta repertoires from 600 to 750 donors and added high-resolution HLA genotyping. Rather than using new phenotypic data, the later analysis identified candidate immune exposures from TCR beta sequences and from how often those sequences occurred across donors. An earlier analysis of 587 of the donors used high-throughput TCR beta sequencing to judge whether each TCR beta V gene segment behaved as functional or pseudogenic. Alongside the repertoire data, information on donor age, sex, ethnicity and CMV serostatus was compiled. In a later genetic analysis, genome-wide SNP genotypes for about three fifths of the roughly 670 donors were used, and that subset was treated as a discovery cohort. Every discovery cohort repertoire had been produced on one sequencing platform. HLA typing included class I and class II loci at four-digit resolution. The number of donors typed differed by locus, with about 629-640 for A, B, C, DRB1 and DQB1, over 500 for DQA1, 600 to 610 for DPA1, and roughly 450 for DPB1. Roughly five DR-DQ haplotypes were treated as single units for association and clustering because of strong linkage in the cohort. Among some 400 genotyped donors of the cohort, an average of around 250,000 unique TCR beta nucleotide sequences was sequenced per donor, of which approximately 19% were non-productive.

A word on this clone: Its antigen remains undetermined. No clone much larger than this one lies a single base away; base qualities are absent.

The cohort consisted of 600 or so healthy bone marrow donors. All cohort members were sampled while nominally healthy, although unrecorded immune exposures were likely present. The donor tested CMV seropositive and was one of the 289 seropositive cohort members. Each donor provided a peripheral blood sample, and peripheral blood mononuclear cells were used for TCR beta sequencing. Genomic DNA was extracted from the blood cell samples with the Qiagen DNeasy Blood Extraction Kit. General findings and caveats noted by the study authors: Because some donors lacked HLA typing at each locus, the association tests relied only on the typed subset. According to a later analysis, most CMV-associated TCR beta chains appeared to be HLA-restricted, and the HLA associations seemed to be driven largely by CMV exposure. The sequencing pipeline was judged likely to have produced a cluster of highly shared sequence variants as a technical artifact. Specific HLA alleles were associated with 15,000 to 20,000 TCR beta sequences at a false discovery rate of 0.05 in a later analysis. In this cohort, only TCR beta chains were sequenced, and detectable features were limited by the absence of alpha or paired-chain data. While some public TCRs were present in many individuals, most TCR sequences turned up only very rarely across donors. The classifier was reported to diagnose cytomegalovirus status with high specificity and sensitivity in both the original cohort and the validation cohort. According to a later genetic analysis, donors in an Asian-associated ancestry cluster had fewer N-insertions in productive TCRs than the roughly 700-donor mean. Correlated functional status among segregating V segments might reflect linkage disequilibrium, but an unknown experimental factor could not be ruled out. CMV serostatus was the only immune exposure information available for the cohort. A few of the identified cytomegalovirus-associated TCR beta chains were confirmed in vitro to be specific for cytomegalovirus antigens. In a later analysis, the rate of TCR association differed among HLA loci, with DRB1 alleles having the most associated TCRs and HLA-C alleles having the fewest. In a later analysis, several top co-occurrence clusters were reported to appear linked to parvovirus B19, influenza, CMV and Epstein-Barr virus. A later genetic analysis associated a missense DCLRE1C variant with V-gene and J-gene trimming of TCR beta chains, and an independent cohort replicated the association. About 15 rarely observed V segments, including chromosome 9 orphons, were excluded from the earlier analysis of several hundred of the donors because counts were too low. The study gave a list of over 150 TCR beta chains associated with cytomegalovirus. Compared with equally common non-associated chains, HLA-associated TCR beta chains in a later analysis were more clonally expanded and had lower generation probabilities. A further reported finding was that TCR beta sequences accurately predicted the HLA-A and HLA-B alleles for most subjects in the first cohort. In an earlier analysis of several hundred of the donors, most TCR beta V segments were observed in productive rearrangements about 87% or about 30% of the time, broadly matching IMGT annotations. The 87-base-pair reads could not distinguish some IMGT-functional V segments, including TRBV6-2 and TRBV6-3, so those segments were excluded. The authors suggested that the approach could potentially be extended to other disease states and immunological phenotypes. Presence/absence analyses assumed roughly uniform sequencing depth across donors, an assumption that may not hold. Strong co-occurrence of HLA alleles, especially DR and DQ, made assigning TCR associations to individual alleles difficult.

Deletion took 6 bases off V and 5 bases off J, with a span of 5 bases between the germline ends. Per the germline V gene, SGHRS is the CDR1 and YFSETQ is the CDR2. From cysteine to phenylalanine, the CDR3 is 11 amino acids long. Kept here is only the CDR3 DNA, which spans 33 bases and is read in frame from base 1. Library preparation employed the immunoSEQ multiplex PCR assay. The multiplex PCR relied on a mix of 60 forward primers for TCR Vbeta segments and 13 reverse primers for TCR Jbeta segments. The CDR3 region of rearranged TCR beta genes was amplified from genomic DNA by a multiplex PCR assay. The Illumina HiSeq System was used to sequence the amplified TCR beta libraries as 87-base-pair reads. The published analysis was carried out like this. A later analysis counted about 76 million unique TCR beta chains across the 640 or so repertoires, and roughly 11 million of these chains were shared by at least two donors. Raw reads were error-corrected and collapsed into unique sequences with a nearest-neighbor algorithm that merged closely related sequences to remove PCR and sequencing errors. To assign V, D and J gene segments, CDR3 sequences were aligned to IMGT reference sequences. For a sequence to be retained, a match of at least six nucleotides was required to both a V gene segment and a J gene segment. Rearrangements were classified as productive when the CDR3 lacked stop codons and remained in frame with V and J, and all other rearrangements were classified as non-productive. Following IMGT convention, CDR3 was defined as the stretch from the second conserved V-encoded cysteine up to the conserved J-encoded phenylalanine. The earlier analysis of 500 to 600 of the donors excluded sequences that lacked an unambiguous match to a single V gene segment. An earlier analysis of roughly 590 of the donors called V segments functional above 56.7% productive rearrangements and segregating when the between-donor standard deviation exceeded 5%. A statistical classification framework was developed to diagnose cytomegalovirus status using the catalog of TCR beta chain sequences. In a later analysis, V and J genes were assigned by comparing TCR nucleotide sequences against IMGT/GENE-DB human TR gene sequences. The TCRdist pipeline was used in a later analysis to assign CDR3 sequences and most-parsimonious VDJ recombination scenarios. A later analysis defined each TCR beta chain by its CDR3 amino acid sequence plus V-gene family, and excluded reads lacking a unique V-gene family. As a way to deal with suspected cross-contamination and a sequencing artifact, a later analysis dropped 450 to 700 nucleotide sequences that were highly shared and had low generation probability. In a later analysis, a clonal expansion index was calculated for each public chain from normalized within-repertoire ranks of inferred template counts. In a later analysis, generation probabilities were computed using a VDJ recombination model fitted to out-of-frame rearrangements, and the results were checked against IGoR. In a later analysis, hypergeometric tests were used to score TCR-TCR, TCR-HLA and TCR-CMV co-occurrence, with a repertoire-size bias correction applied to TCR pairs. In a later analysis, false discovery rates were estimated by permuting HLA or CMV assignments 20 times. In a later analysis, co-occurring TCRs were grouped using DBSCAN, and TCRdist sequence similarity was added for clustering within HLA-allele-positive subsets. Repertoires with fewer than 30,000 or more than 120,000 public chains, plus five repertoires with anomalous nucleotide sharing, were excluded from co-occurrence clustering. As stored in TCRdb, this immuneACCESS dataset retains in-frame rearrangements with V and J assigned. A fraction of the clones does not appear; measured against another copy, unresolved V genes explain less than half of the discrepancy, and the remainder lacks a known reason. Clone size and the V and J calls come from that table; the DNA yielded D and trimming. The sample includes approximately 300,000 clones, with roughly 81% observed a single time. The top ten clonotypes cover roughly 2% of the sample.

The V and J segments used are TRBV5-1 and TRBJ2-2; no D gene call is confident. This sequence was found in a middle-aged woman in good health and CMV-seropositive. Sequencing was carried out using PBMCs. Here the CDR3 is given as CASTSTGELFF. The DNA sequence follows: TGCGCCAGCACCAGTACCGGGGAGCTGTTTTTT.